The source of this TCR beta chain is a study of shared clonotypes between healthy human individuals. Study summary: Researchers drew samples from a couple of women and a few men aged 18 to 49.

The V end was cut by 3 bases, the J end by 0 bases, with 8 bases between. This CDR3 is built from 15 residues. The V gene's germline CDR1 is SGHTA and CDR2 FQGNSA. Study results and limitations: The study found about 5% of naive CD4 clonotypes shared across a handful of donors.

From CD4+ cells came CD45RA+ naive and CD45RA-negative memory subsets. The table came from immunoSEQ multiplex PCR; TCRdb's copy has only in-frame clones and leaves some out. The table includes about a million clones, approximately 70% detected once. A remark on this clone: Its antigen is as yet unknown.

The chain combines TRBV7-2 with TRBJ2-2; D is ambiguous. This TCR derives from a young man in good health. Sample: memory CD4+ T cells sorted from blood. Documented subset: CD45RA-negative fraction. This CDR3 is CASSFDFTNTGELFF. The CDR3 bases are TGTGCCAGCAGCTTTGATTTCACGAACACCGGGGAGCTGTTTTTT.